This T cell receptor (beta chain) was observed in a study of OX40 agonist ivuxolimab in advanced cancers. About the study as a whole: Ivuxolimab was an agonistic, fully human IgG2 monoclonal antibody directed against OX40 (CD134), a costimulatory receptor. Intravenous ivuxolimab was administered to patients every 2 weeks at six dose levels: 0.01, 0.1, 0.3, 1.5, 3 and 10 mg/kg. Of the approximately 54 dose-escalation patients, hepatocellular carcinoma was present in about 20, melanoma in roughly 15, renal cell carcinoma in 9 and head and neck cancer in 9. In the dose-escalation cohort, approximately 83% of patients were male, and the mean age was roughly 60 years with a range of about 20 to 80. Prior anti-PD-1, anti-PD-L1 or anti-CTLA-4 therapy was permitted, and approximately 41% of dose-escalation patients had received checkpoint inhibitors. Partial responses occurred in three dose-escalation patients: two with cutaneous melanoma and one with hepatocellular carcinoma. The point of sequencing TCRbeta in the periphery was to test whether ivuxolimab changed TCR sequence diversity and drove clonal T-cell expansion. The paper covers the monotherapy dose-escalation part of the phase I ivuxolimab trial, which included N of about 50 patients.

The research as a whole found: Low levels of normalized T-cell clonal expansion were also seen in some patients who did not respond. Antigen specificity was not determined for the clonally expanded peripheral T cells. In partial responders in the 0.1-3.0 mg/kg groups, normalized peripheral clonal expansion was found to be among the lowest, especially among CD8+ T cells. Clonal expansion of both CD4+ and CD8+ blood T cells was observed from baseline to week 6 at doses 0.1 to 3.0 mg/kg. On average, CD8+ T cells showed more expanded clones than CD4+ T cells after ivuxolimab.

For sequencing of the TCRbeta CDR3 region, genomic DNA was extracted from the sorted cells. The immunoSEQ Assay was used for sequencing of TCRbeta CDR3 regions. Not all clones reach the TCRdb copy of this immuneACCESS table, which keeps in-frame sequences only. Checked studies attribute under half of the gap to unresolved V genes and leave the rest unexplained. In all, the sample holds about 110,000 clones, and around nine tenths of those were seen once. The top ten hold 0.48% of the sample. The V and J ends are trimmed by 0 bases and 1 base, leaving 10 bases between them. From cysteine to phenylalanine, the CDR3 is 16 amino acids long. The DNA shown is the 48-base CDR3, in frame from base 1. As encoded in the germline V gene, CDR1 is SGDLS while CDR2 is YYNGEE. Patients with a history of autoimmune disease or receiving systemic immunosuppression were excluded from the trial. Peripheral blood for TCR sequencing was collected from all dose cohorts at baseline, on cycle 4 day 1, and on cycle 7 day 1. Samples were obtained from an open-label, multicenter, first-in-human phase I dose-escalation trial of ivuxolimab. Adults with locally advanced or metastatic head and neck squamous cell, hepatocellular, melanoma or renal cell carcinoma were enrolled in the trial. Before TCR sequencing, CD4+ T cells and CD8+ T cells from peripheral blood were sorted into separate populations.

For this clone: No cognate antigen has been identified for it. The sample holds no much larger clone one base away, and base qualities are not on file.

The chain is made from TRBV9 and TRBJ2-2, with no D gene named confidently. The sample here was CD4+ or CD8+ T cells sorted from blood, taken in a trial of the OX40 agonist ivuxolimab. The source of this sequence is an adult with an advanced solid tumor such as melanoma, head and neck, liver or kidney cancer. The bases read TGTGCCAGCAGCGTAGGAGGAACGGGGAACACCGGGGAGCTGTTTTTT. This is translated as CASSVGGTGNTGELFF.